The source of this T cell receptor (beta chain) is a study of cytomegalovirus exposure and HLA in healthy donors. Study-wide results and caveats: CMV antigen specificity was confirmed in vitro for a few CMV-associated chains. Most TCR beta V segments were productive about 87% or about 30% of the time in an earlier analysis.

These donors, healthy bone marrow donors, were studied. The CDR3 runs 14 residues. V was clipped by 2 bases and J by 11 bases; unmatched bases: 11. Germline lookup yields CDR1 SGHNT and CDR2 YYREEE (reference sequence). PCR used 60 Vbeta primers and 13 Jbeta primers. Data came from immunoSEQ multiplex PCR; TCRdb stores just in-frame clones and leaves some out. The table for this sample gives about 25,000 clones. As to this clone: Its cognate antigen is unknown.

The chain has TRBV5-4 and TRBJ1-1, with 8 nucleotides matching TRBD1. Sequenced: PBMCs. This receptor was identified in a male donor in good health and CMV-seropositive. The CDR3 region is CASSLQGVSGGAFF. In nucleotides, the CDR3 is TGTGCCAGCAGCTTACAGGGGGTATCGGGTGGGGCTTTCTTT.